Listed below are T cell receptor beta chains from one sample, sequenced in a study of beta chain features in type 1 diabetes. This table comes from immunoSEQ multiplex PCR, and its TCRdb copy is limited to in-frame clones, with some not included. There are about 170,000 clones in the sample; around 7.9% occur only once, and roughly 0.5% lies in the top ten. The material sequenced was central memory CD4+ T cells from blood. The source is a young man with type 1 diabetes. CDR3s include the opening cysteine and the closing phenylalanine or tryptophan. The D gene is left open where the match is weak. Clone size is shown for a subset of rows, as once, few, many or a class of expanded clone.

j_call d_call clone_size v_call cdr3_nt cdr3_aa
TRBJ1-4 NA few TRBV5-4 TGTGCCAGCAGCTTGGGTGGACGGGGGGACGGTGAAAAACTGTTTTTT CASSLGGRGDGEKLFF
TRBJ1-5 NA few TRBV7-9 TGTGCCAGCAGCTTTGGAGGGGGGGGCAATCAGCCCCAGCATTTT CASSFGGGGNQPQHF
TRBJ2-1 NA NA TRBV7-2 TGTGCCAGCAGCTTACTTCCACGGGATGAGCAGTTCTTC CASSLLPRDEQFF
TRBJ2-1 TRBD1 few TRBV27 TGTGCCAGCAGTTCAGGGGGCAAGGCCAATGAGCAGTTCTTC CASSSGGKANEQFF
TRBJ2-2 NA few TRBV9 TGTGCCAGCAAAGGGGCTTACACCGGGGAGCTGTTTTTT CASKGAYTGELFF
TRBJ2-5 NA few TRBV11-3 TGTGCCAGCAGGGCGACAGGTCAAGAGACCCAGTACTTC CASRATGQETQYF
TRBJ2-7 TRBD1 few TRBV18 TGTGCCAGCTCACCGCGGACAGGGGGAACCTACGAGCAGTACTTC CASSPRTGGTYEQYF
TRBJ1-4 NA few TRBV30 TGTGCCTGGAGTACGGGGTCGGTAACTAATGAAAAACTGTTTTTT CAWSTGSVTNEKLFF
TRBJ2-1 NA few TRBV7-2 TGTGCCAGCAGCCGCCGACAGGGAGGCAACAATGAGCAGTTCTTC CASSRRQGGNNEQFF
TRBJ1-1 TRBD1 few TRBV7-9 TGTGCCAGCAGCATCCTTCGACAGGGCACTGAAGCTTTCTTT CASSILRQGTEAFF
TRBJ1-2 TRBD1 NA TRBV7-8 TGTGCCAGCAGCTTAAGGTGGGGACAGGAGGATGGCTACACCTTC CASSLRWGQEDGYTF
TRBJ1-2 NA NA TRBV11-2 TGTGCCAGCAGCTTAGATCTTTACTCTGGCTACACCTTC CASSLDLYSGYTF
TRBJ1-5 NA NA TRBV7-2 TGTGCCAGCAGCCAATCCGGGACTGTTCCCAATCAGCCCCAGCATTTT CASSQSGTVPNQPQHF
TRBJ2-2 NA few TRBV21-1 TGTGCCAGCAGCAAAGCCAGCGGGTGCCCCAAGGTAACCGGGGAGCTGTTTTTT CASSKASGCPKVTGELFF
TRBJ2-2 NA NA TRBV10-2 TGCGCCAGCAGTGAAACTCACACCGGGGAGCTGTTTTTT CASSETHTGELFF
TRBJ2-3 TRBD2 many TRBV7-9 TGTGCCAGCAGTAGACTAGCTAGCACAGATACGCAGTATTTT CASSRLASTDTQYF
TRBJ1-2 TRBD1 NA TRBV28 TGTGCCAGCAGTACGGGACAGGCCAACTATGGCTACACCTTC CASSTGQANYGYTF
TRBJ1-2 TRBD1 few TRBV28 TGTGCCAGCAGTCTCCGGACAGGCTATGGCTACACCTTC CASSLRTGYGYTF
TRBJ1-6 NA NA TRBV27 TGTGCCAGCAGTTCGAGGTCCACTGGTTATAATTCACCCCTCCACTTT CASSSRSTGYNSPLHF